This T cell receptor (beta chain) appears in the sequencing data of a study of blood T cell repertoires in COVID-19 (dated by TCRdb to the early 2020s). In the study overall: Collaborator samples came from the United States, Italy and Spain and covered acute and convalescent phases of COVID-19. The prospective study material was composed of cDNA or gDNA derived from T cells, B-cell-depleted T cells, or PBMCs. Deeply sampled blood TCRbeta repertoires from subjects exposed to, actively infected with, or recovered from COVID-19 were included in the dataset. A freely available public database, intended as a resource for researchers studying the immune response to SARS-CoV-2, is where the repertoires were released. Samples were obtained from the ongoing ImmuneRACE study (first 160 participants) and from about 1,300 subjects provided by 6 global collaborators. Sample metadata almost always included a de-identified subject ID, COVID-19 status, age in years and sex. Where available, HLA class I and class II types were obtained from metadata supplied by the sample provider rather than from assay-based typing.

Collaborating institutions collected whole blood in K2EDTA tubes following their own protocols. For TCRbeta analysis, collaborator samples were shipped as frozen whole blood, as isolated PBMCs, or as DNA extracted from either sample type. The study at large found these results: The quantity of clinical and demographic metadata differed by source and by participant and was supplied without curation.

This clone was detected a few times. There is no known antigen for this receptor. One base away there is no much larger clone; base qualities are not given. The CDR1 and CDR2 encoded by the germline V gene are MNHEY and SVGAGI. V loses 6 bases, J loses 4 bases, and the germline ends lie 12 bases apart. From the cysteine up to the phenylalanine, the CDR3 has a length of 13 residues. Only the CDR3 portion is preserved as DNA: 39 bases, with reading frame beginning at the first base. TCRbeta CDR3 regions were amplified from genomic DNA by means of the immunoSEQ Assay, a bias-controlled multiplex PCR. The authors processed their data as follows. Nucleated cell counts per sample were estimated from amplification of reference gene primers within the assay. To quantify the absolute abundance of each unique TCRbeta CDR3 rearrangement, sequence reads were collapsed and filtered. For each sample, productive Simpson clonality was calculated by taking the square root of Simpson's diversity index across productive rearrangements. As stored in TCRdb, this immuneACCESS dataset retains in-frame rearrangements with V and J assigned. A fraction of the clones does not appear; measured against another copy, unresolved V genes explain less than half of the discrepancy, and the remainder lacks a known reason. V and J calls and clone size are as listed in that table; D and trimming were resolved from the DNA. The sample includes over 100,000 clones, with around 90% observed a single time. The biggest ten clones account for under 3% of the sample.

The receptor was isolated from a man aged 50 to 60 with active or convalescent COVID-19. The chain uses TRBV6-5 and TRBJ1-2, with the D gene not clear enough to name. The source material was peripheral blood. The bases are TGTGCCAGCAGGTCTCGAGGCTCCTATGGCTACACCTTC. Its coded protein is CASRSRGSYGYTF.